This T cell receptor beta chain was documented in a study of blood T cell repertoires in COVID-19. Recruitment covered roughly 24 US areas and drew participants whose ages spanned about 18 to 90 years. Donors in Cohort 3 counted as recovered after two negative PCRs, clearance, or symptom resolution. Per the original methods: Cell counts per sample came from amplifying reference gene primers. Assay: immunoSEQ multiplex PCR; the TCRdb copy retains only in-frame clones and omits some. D and trimming come from the DNA, and the V and J calls and clone size come from that table. The data hold about 380,000 clones, with around nine tenths observed a single time. This sequence originates from a woman under 30 who had recovered from COVID-19. Sequencing was performed on PBMCs or T cells enriched from blood (not recorded which).

The CDR3 region has the DNA TGTGCCAGCAGCCTTGGGACAGGACGGGGCTACACCTTC. It codes for CASSLGTGRGYTF. The chain couples TRBV28 to TRBJ1-2; TRBD1 matches 8 bases. V dropped 6 bases and J dropped 8; count of bases not matched to a gene: 8. The CDR3 consists of 13 residues. Germline CDR1 and CDR2: MDHEN and SYDVKM.